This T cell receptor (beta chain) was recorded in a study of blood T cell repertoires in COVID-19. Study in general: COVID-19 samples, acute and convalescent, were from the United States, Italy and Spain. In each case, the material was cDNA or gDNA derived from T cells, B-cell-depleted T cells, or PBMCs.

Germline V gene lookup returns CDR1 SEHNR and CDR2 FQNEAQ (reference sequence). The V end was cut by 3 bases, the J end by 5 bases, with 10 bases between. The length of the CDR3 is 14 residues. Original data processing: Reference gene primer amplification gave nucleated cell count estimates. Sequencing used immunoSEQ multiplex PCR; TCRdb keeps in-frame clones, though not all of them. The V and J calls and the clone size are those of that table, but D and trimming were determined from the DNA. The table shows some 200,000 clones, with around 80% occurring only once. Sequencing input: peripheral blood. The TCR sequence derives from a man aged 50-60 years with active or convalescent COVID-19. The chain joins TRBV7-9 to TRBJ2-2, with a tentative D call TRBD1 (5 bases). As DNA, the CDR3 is TGTGCCAGCAGCTTTGACAGATCAACCGGGGAGCTGTTTTTT. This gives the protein CASSFDRSTGELFF.